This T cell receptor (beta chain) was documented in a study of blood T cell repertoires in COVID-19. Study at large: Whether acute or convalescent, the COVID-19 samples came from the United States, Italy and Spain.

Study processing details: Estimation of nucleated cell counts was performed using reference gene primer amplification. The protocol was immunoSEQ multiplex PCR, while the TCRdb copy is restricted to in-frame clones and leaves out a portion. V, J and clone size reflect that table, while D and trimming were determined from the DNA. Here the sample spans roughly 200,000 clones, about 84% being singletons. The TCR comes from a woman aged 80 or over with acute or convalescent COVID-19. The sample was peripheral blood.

CDR3 bases: TGTGCCAGCAGCTTCACAGGGGGCCACACTGAAGCTTTCTTT. Translation gives CASSFTGGHTEAFF. This chain uses TRBV9 with TRBJ1-1, with 9 nucleotides matching TRBD1. CDR3 length equals 14 residues. The junction had 4 bases not matched to a gene; V was cut back by 4 bases and J by 3 bases. Per the germline V gene, CDR1 is SGDLS and CDR2 is YYNGEE. Supplemented by reference TRBV9 and TRBJ1-1, the full variable domain reads DSGVTQTPKHLITATGQRVTLRCSPRSGDLSVYWYQQSLDQGLQFLIQYYNGEERAKGNILERFSAQQFPDLHSELNLSSLELGDSALYFCASSFTGGHTEAFFGQGTRLTVV.